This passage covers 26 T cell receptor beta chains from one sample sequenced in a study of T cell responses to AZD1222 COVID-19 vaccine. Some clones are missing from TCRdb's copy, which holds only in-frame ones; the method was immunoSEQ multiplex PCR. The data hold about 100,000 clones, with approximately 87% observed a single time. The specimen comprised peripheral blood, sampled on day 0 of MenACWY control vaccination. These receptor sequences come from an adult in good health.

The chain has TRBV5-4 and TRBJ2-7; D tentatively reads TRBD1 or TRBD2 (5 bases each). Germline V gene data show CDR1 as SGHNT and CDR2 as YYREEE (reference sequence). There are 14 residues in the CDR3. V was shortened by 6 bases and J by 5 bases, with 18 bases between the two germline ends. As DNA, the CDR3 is TGTGCCAGCACTAGGGACGGGTTTGGCGACGAGCAGTACTTC. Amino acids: CASTRDGFGDEQYF.

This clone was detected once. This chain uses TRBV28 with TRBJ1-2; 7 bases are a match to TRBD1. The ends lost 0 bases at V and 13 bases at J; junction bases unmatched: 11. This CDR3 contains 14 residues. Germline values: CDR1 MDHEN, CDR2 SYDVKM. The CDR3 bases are TGTGCCAGCAGTTTATGGATCCGGGACAGAGCCCCCACCTTC. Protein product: CASSLWIRDRAPTF.

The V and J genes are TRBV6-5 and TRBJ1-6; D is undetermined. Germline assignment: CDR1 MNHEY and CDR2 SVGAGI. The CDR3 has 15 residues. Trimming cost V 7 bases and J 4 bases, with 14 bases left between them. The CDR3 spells CASTLSRPYNSPLHF. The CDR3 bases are TGTGCCAGCACCTTAAGTCGGCCTTATAATTCACCCCTCCACTTT.

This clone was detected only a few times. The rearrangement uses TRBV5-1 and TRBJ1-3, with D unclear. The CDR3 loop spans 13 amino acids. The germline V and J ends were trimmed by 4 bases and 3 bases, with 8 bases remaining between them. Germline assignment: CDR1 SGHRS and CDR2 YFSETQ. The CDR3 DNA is TGCGCCAGCAGCGCCTCGAATGGAAACACCATATATTTT. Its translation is CASSASNGNTIYF.

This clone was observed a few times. CDR3 loop: CASSLAGRSEQYF. CDR3 DNA sequence: TGCGCCAGCAGCTTGGCCGGGAGGAGCGAGCAGTACTTC. This chain links TRBV5-1 with TRBJ2-7; 7 bases agree with TRBD2. CDR3 length: 13 residues. V gave up 0 bases and J gave up 6 bases; unmatched junction bases: 3. Germline values: CDR1 SGHRS, CDR2 YFSETQ. The entire variable domain, with the rest obtained from reference TRBV5-1 and TRBJ2-7, is as follows: KAGVTQTPRYLIKTRGQQVTLSCSPISGHRSVSWYQQTPGQGLQFLFEYFSETQRNKGNFPGRFSGRQFSNSRSEMNVSTLELGDSALYLCASSLAGRSEQYFGPGTRLTVT.

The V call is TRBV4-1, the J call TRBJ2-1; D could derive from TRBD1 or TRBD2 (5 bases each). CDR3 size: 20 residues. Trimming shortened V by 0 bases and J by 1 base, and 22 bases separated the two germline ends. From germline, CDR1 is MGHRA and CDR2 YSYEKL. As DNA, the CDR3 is TGCGCCAGCAGCCAAGAACGAGGGGTCGTCCGCTCTGGGTCCTACAATGAGCAGTTCTTC. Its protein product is CASSQERGVVRSGSYNEQFF.

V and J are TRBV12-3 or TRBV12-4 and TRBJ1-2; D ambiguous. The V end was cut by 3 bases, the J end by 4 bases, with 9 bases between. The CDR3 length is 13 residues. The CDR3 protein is CASSLVASYGYTF. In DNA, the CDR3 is TGTGCCAGCAGTTTGGTGGCATCCTATGGCTACACCTTC.

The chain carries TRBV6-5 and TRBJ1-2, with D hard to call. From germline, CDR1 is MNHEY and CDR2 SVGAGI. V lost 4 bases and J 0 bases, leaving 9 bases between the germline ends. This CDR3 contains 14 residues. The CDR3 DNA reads TGTGCCAGCAGTTCGGGATCAGCTAACTATGGCTACACCTTC. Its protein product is CASSSGSANYGYTF.

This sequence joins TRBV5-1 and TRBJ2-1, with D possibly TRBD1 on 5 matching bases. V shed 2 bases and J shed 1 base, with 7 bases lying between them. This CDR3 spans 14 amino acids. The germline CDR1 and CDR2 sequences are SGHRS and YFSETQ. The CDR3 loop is CASSFQGSYNEQFF. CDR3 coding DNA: TGCGCCAGCAGCTTTCAGGGTTCCTACAATGAGCAGTTCTTC.

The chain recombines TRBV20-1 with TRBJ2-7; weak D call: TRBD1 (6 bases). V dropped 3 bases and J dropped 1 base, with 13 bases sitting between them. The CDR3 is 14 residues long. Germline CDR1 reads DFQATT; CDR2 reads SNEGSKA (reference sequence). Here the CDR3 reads CSASGEGGSYEQYF. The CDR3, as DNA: TGCAGTGCTAGTGGGGAAGGGGGATCCTACGAGCAGTACTTC.

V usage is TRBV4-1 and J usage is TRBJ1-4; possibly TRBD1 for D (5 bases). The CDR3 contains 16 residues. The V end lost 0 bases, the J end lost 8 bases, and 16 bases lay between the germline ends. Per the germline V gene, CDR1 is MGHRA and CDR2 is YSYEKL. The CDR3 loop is CASSQDRGTGREKLFF. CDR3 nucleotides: TGCGCCAGCAGCCAAGATAGAGGGACGGGGCGAGAAAAACTGTTTTTT.

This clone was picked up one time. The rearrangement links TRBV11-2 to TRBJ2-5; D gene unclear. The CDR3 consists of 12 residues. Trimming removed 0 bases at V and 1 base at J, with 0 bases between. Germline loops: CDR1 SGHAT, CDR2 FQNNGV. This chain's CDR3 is CASSLDQETQYF. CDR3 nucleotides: TGTGCCAGCAGCTTAGACCAAGAGACCCAGTACTTC.

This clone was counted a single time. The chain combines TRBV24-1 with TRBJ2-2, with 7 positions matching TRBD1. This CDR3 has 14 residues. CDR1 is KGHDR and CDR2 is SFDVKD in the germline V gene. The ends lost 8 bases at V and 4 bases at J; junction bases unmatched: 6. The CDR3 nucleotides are TGTGCCACCAAGGGCAGGGGGACCACCGGGGAGCTGTTTTTT. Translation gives CATKGRGTTGELFF.

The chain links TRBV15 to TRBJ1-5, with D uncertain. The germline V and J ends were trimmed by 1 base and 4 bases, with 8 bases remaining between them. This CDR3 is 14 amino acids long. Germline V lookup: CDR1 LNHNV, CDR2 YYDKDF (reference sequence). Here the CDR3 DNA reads TGTGCCACCAGCAGAGGACTGATTAATCAGCCCCAGCATTTT. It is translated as CATSRGLINQPQHF.

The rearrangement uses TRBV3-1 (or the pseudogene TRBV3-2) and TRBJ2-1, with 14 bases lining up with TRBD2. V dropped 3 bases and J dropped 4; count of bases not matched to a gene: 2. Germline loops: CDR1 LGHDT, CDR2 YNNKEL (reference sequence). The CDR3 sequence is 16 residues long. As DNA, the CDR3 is TGTGCCAGCAGCCAGGGACTAGCGGGAGATTACAATGAGCAGTTCTTC. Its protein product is CASSQGLAGDYNEQFF.

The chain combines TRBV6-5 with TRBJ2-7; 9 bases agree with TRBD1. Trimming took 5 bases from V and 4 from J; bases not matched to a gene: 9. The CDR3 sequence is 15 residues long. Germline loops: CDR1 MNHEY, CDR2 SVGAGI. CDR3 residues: CASSTPTGGRYEQYF. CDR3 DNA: TGTGCCAGCAGTACACCGACAGGGGGGCGTTACGAGCAGTACTTC.

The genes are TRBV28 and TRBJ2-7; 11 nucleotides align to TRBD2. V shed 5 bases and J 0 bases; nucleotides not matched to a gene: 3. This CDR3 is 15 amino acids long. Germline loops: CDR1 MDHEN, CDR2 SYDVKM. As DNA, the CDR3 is TGTGCCAGCAGTCCCGGACTAGCGGGCTCCTACGAGCAGTACTTC. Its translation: CASSPGLAGSYEQYF.

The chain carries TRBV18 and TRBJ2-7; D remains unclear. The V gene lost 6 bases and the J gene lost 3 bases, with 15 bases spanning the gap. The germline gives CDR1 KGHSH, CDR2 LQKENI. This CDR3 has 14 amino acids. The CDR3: CASSDQFIFYEQYF. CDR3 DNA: TGTGCCAGCTCCGACCAATTCATATTCTACGAGCAGTACTTC.

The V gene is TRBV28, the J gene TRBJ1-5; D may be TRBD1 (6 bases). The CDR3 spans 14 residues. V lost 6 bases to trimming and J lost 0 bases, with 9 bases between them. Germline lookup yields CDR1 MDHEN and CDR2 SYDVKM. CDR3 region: CASRGGDSNQPQHF. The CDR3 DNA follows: TGTGCCAGCAGAGGGGGAGATAGCAATCAGCCCCAGCATTTT.

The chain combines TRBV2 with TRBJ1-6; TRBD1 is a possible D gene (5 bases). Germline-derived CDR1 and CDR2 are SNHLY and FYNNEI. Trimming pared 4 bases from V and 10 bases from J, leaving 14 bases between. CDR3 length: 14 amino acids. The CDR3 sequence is CASSVRDVVSPLHF. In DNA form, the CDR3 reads TGTGCCAGCAGTGTCCGGGACGTAGTCTCACCCCTCCACTTT.

The CDR3 spells CASSPQGAGQPQHF. Written as DNA, the CDR3 is TGTGCCAGCTCACCACAGGGGGCAGGTCAGCCCCAGCATTTT. This chain connects TRBV18 to TRBJ1-5, with 7 nucleotides matching TRBD1. This CDR3 has 14 residues. V trimming: 1 base; J trimming: 6 bases; junction bases outside the gene matches: 3. From germline, CDR1 is KGHSH and CDR2 LQKENI.

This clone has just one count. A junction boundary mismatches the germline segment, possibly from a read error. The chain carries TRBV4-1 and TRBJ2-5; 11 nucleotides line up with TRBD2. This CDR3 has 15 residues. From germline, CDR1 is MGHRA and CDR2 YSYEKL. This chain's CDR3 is CARSRLAGTQETQYF. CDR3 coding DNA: TGCGCCCGCAGCCGACTAGCGGGGACCCAAGAGACCCAGTACTTC.

As DNA, the CDR3 is TGCGCCAGCAGCTACAGGACTAGCAGTCTCACAGATACGCAGTATTTT. As protein: CASSYRTSSLTDTQYF. The V gene is TRBV5-1, the J gene TRBJ2-3; 8 bases agree with TRBD2. V shed 3 bases and J 2 bases; nucleotides not matched to a gene: 8. Germline-derived CDR1 and CDR2 are SGHRS and YFSETQ. The CDR3 covers 16 residues.

This chain's CDR3 is CASSGTGDGTYNEQFF. The CDR3 nucleotides read TGCGCCAGCAGCGGGACAGGGGATGGCACCTACAATGAGCAGTTCTTC. J is TRBJ2-1 and V is TRBV10-1; 10 bases line up with TRBD1. Germline V gene sequence: CDR1 WNHNN, CDR2 SYGVQD (reference sequence). The V segment lost 6 bases and the J segment 2 bases; nucleotides outside the gene matches: 7. The CDR3 runs to 16 residues.

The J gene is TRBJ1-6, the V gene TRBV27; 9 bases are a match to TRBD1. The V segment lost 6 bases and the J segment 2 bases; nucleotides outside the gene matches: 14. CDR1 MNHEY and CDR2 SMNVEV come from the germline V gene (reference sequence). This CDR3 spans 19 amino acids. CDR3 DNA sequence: TGTGCCAGCAGCCGGGTTTCCCCGGGACAGGGCGCCTATAATTCACCCCTCCACTTT. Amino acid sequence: CASSRVSPGQGAYNSPLHF.

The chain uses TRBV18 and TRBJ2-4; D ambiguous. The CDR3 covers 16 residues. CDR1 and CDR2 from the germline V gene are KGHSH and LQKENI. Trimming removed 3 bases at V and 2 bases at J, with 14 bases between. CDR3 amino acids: CASSPSNPGSKNIQYF. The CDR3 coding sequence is TGTGCCAGCTCACCGAGCAATCCCGGGTCCAAAAACATTCAGTACTTC.